This TCR beta chain was documented in a study of post-analysis software for immune sequencing data. Whole-study results and caveats: Five TRBV segments, including TRBV5-6, TRBV5-1 and TRBV20-1, were more frequent in patients than controls. Significantly lower normalized Chao1 diversity was seen in multiple sclerosis patients than in controls.

About this clonotype itself: Antigen unknown.

From germline, CDR1 is SEHNR and CDR2 FQNEAQ (reference sequence). This CDR3 has 14 residues. The ends were cut back, 8 bases at V and 1 base at J, with 11 bases in the middle. Prepared libraries of TCR beta cDNA carried unique molecular identifiers. The yield from approximately 1 to 10 million T cells was some 500,000 cDNA molecules in total. TCRdb used MiXCR to reprocess the PCR reads, holding one entry per CDR3 protein. This table has roughly 730,000 distinct CDR3 sequences, 25% to 30% appearing once. Sequenced: blood. V usage is TRBV7-9 and J usage is TRBJ2-2; D may be TRBD1 (6 bases). This receptor was obtained from a girl aged 5-17 years with multiple sclerosis. The CDR3 DNA is TGTGCCAGCCGACAGGACGTGAACACCGGGGAGCTGTTTTTT. Protein product: CASRQDVNTGELFF.